This T cell receptor beta chain was identified during a study of identical twins. Study-wide findings and caveats: Clonotypes of the beta chain that were abundant in cord blood carried fewer insertions (memory repertoires showed none). Out-of-frame alpha sequences shared between twins exhibited an excess of low generation probability.

The authors used template switching to add a universal primer site and gave cDNA unique molecular identifiers. TCRdb fed the 5' RACE reads into MiXCR, producing one record per CDR3 protein. The table shows more than 400,000 distinct CDR3 sequences, with about 15% occurring only once. This clonotype was observed many times. Its antigen remains unidentified. Germline V gene sequence: CDR1 ENHRY, CDR2 SYGVKD. Trimming took 0 bases from V and 2 from J, leaving 7 bases between them. The CDR3 has 14 amino acids. These data are also associated with another study on yellow fever vaccine responses in identical twins.

Sequencing was carried out using CD4+ T cells sorted from blood. The sequence was obtained from a woman under 30 in good health. The V and J genes are TRBV10-3 and TRBJ2-5; D ambiguous. CDR3 residues: CAISESTGQETQYF. DNA for the CDR3: TGTGCCATCAGTGAGTCAACGGGTCAAGAGACCCAGTACTTC.